The 24 T cell receptor beta chains presented below share a single source sample, sequenced in a study of blood T cell repertoires in COVID-19. Only in-frame clones appear in the TCRdb table, and some are missing; sequencing was by immunoSEQ multiplex PCR. The sample records under 200,000 clones, roughly 77% being singletons. Input material: peripheral blood. These receptors were taken from a woman in her 40s with COVID-19, enrolled during active disease.

V is TRBV10-1 and J is TRBJ2-2; 7 bases fit TRBD2. J was trimmed by 5 bases and V by 6 bases; bases with no gene match: 0. CDR1 and CDR2 from the germline V gene are WNHNN and SYGVQD (reference sequence). The CDR3 has 12 residues. In DNA, the CDR3 is TGCGCCAGCAGAGCGGGAACCGGGGAGCTGTTTTTT. It is translated as CASRAGTGELFF.

The rearrangement uses TRBV2 and TRBJ2-3; tentative D call: TRBD2 (6 bases). This CDR3 contains 13 residues. Trimming cost V 8 bases and J 3 bases, with 12 bases left between them. Germline lookup yields CDR1 SNHLY and CDR2 FYNNEI. CDR3 DNA: TGTGCCAGCTCCGAACGGGAGACAGATACGCAGTATTTT. Translation: CASSERETDTQYF.

This clone was detected only a few times. CDR3 loop: CASSVTGAAQETQYF. The CDR3 region has the DNA TGTGCCAGTAGTGTCACAGGGGCCGCCCAAGAGACCCAGTACTTC. The rearrangement links TRBV19 to TRBJ2-5; 7 positions match TRBD1. Trimming cost V 5 bases and J 1 base; bases outside gene matches: 7. Germline CDR1 reads LNHDA; CDR2 reads SQIVND (reference sequence). CDR3 length: 15 amino acids.

J is TRBJ2-5 and V is TRBV2, with 12 positions matching TRBD2. The CDR3 runs 15 residues. The germline V gene has CDR1 SNHLY and CDR2 FYNNEI. V was clipped by 2 bases and J by 5 bases; unmatched bases: 3. In nucleotides, the CDR3 is TGTGCCAGCAGTGAACTAGCGGGGGGGATTGAGACCCAGTACTTC. The encoded protein is CASSELAGGIETQYF. Supplemented by reference TRBV2 and TRBJ2-5, the full variable domain reads EPEVTQTPSHQVTQMGQEVILRCVPISNHLYFYWYRQILGQKVEFLVSFYNNEISEKSEIFDDQFSVERPDGSNFTLKIRSTKLEDSAMYFCASSELAGGIETQYFGPGTRLLVL.

For this clone: Different DNA sequences within this sample yield the same CDR3. The chain employs TRBV19 and TRBJ1-2; D gene ambiguous. Trimming left V 2 bases short and J 0 bases short, with 7 bases between. Germline V CDR1 and CDR2: LNHDA, SQIVND (reference sequence). The CDR3 runs 14 residues. CDR3 amino acids: CASSISRANYGYTF. Here the CDR3 DNA reads TGTGCCAGTAGTATATCGAGAGCTAACTATGGCTACACCTTC.

The gene calls are TRBV6-1 and TRBJ1-5, with no clear D. Between the trimmed V and J ends, which lost 2 bases and 5 bases, there was a span of 7 bases. Germline CDR1 is MNHNS and CDR2 is SASEGT. This CDR3 is 13 amino acids long. The CDR3 here is CASSEMGDQPQHF. CDR3 in DNA: TGTGCCAGCAGTGAAATGGGAGATCAGCCCCAGCATTTT.

The V call is TRBV30, the J call TRBJ2-1, with 9 bases aligning to TRBD2. The ends lost 3 bases at V and 3 bases at J; junction bases unmatched: 18. There are 19 residues in the CDR3. Germline CDR1 reads GTSNPN; CDR2 reads SVGIG (reference sequence). CDR3 sequence reads: CAWRVRGTRGGAGYNEQFF. Here the CDR3 DNA reads TGTGCCTGGAGGGTACGAGGGACTCGCGGGGGGGCGGGCTACAATGAGCAGTTCTTC. The full variable domain, rest sourced from reference TRBV30 and TRBJ2-1, is SQTIHQWPATLVQPVGSPLSLECTVEGTSNPNLYWYRQAAGRGLQLLFYSVGIGQISSEVPQNLSASRPQDRQFILSSKKLLLSDSGFYLCAWRVRGTRGGAGYNEQFFGPGTRLTVL.

The genes are TRBV5-5 and TRBJ2-5; D gene uncertain. V dropped 3 bases and J dropped 5 bases, with 11 bases sitting between them. The germline V gene has CDR1 SGHKS and CDR2 YYEKEE (reference sequence). The CDR3 length is 13 residues. CDR3 nucleotides: TGTGCCAGCAGCTCTAGGAGTTGGGAGACCCAGTACTTC. It yields the protein CASSSRSWETQYF.

This clone appeared a few times. J is TRBJ1-2 and V is TRBV5-4, with a weak D call TRBD1 (6 bases). The CDR3 runs to 14 residues. Germline CDR1 is SGHNT and CDR2 is YYREEE (reference sequence). V was pared by 4 bases and J by 7 bases, with 17 bases between. CDR3 residues: CASSPLRGLIGYTF. The CDR3 nucleotides are TGTGCCAGCAGCCCTCTCAGGGGTCTAATTGGCTACACCTTC.

The chain recombines TRBV15 with TRBJ1-5, with D uncertain. The CDR3 covers 14 residues. The ends were cut back, 0 bases at V and 6 bases at J, with 9 bases in the middle. Germline CDR1 LNHNV, CDR2 YYDKDF (reference sequence). In nucleotides, the CDR3 is TGTGCCACCAGCAGAGATTCGCGCCGTCAGCCCCAGCATTTT. This codes for CATSRDSRRQPQHF.

This clone has just a few counts. The V and J genes are TRBV5-5 and TRBJ1-1; 12 nucleotides line up with TRBD1. Trimming removed 0 bases from V and 11 bases from J; junction bases left unmatched: 5. The CDR3 totals 14 residues. The germline gives CDR1 SGHKS, CDR2 YYEKEE (reference sequence). The CDR3 coding sequence is TGTGCCAGCAGCTTGGAGGGACAGGGGGCGAGGGCTTTCTTT. Amino acids: CASSLEGQGARAFF.

Only a few counts were recorded for this clone. The same CDR3 arises from other DNA sequences in this sample as well. This chain links TRBV9 with TRBJ1-6; tentative D call: TRBD1 (6 bases). The CDR3 extends over 13 amino acids. Germline CDR1 SGDLS, CDR2 YYNGEE. The ends were cut back, 0 bases at V and 11 bases at J, with 9 bases in the middle. The CDR3 sequence: CASSVGGGTPLHF. The CDR3 DNA reads TGTGCCAGCAGCGTAGGAGGGGGAACACCCCTCCACTTT. Supplemented by reference TRBV9 and TRBJ1-6, the full variable domain reads DSGVTQTPKHLITATGQRVTLRCSPRSGDLSVYWYQQSLDQGLQFLIQYYNGEERAKGNILERFSAQQFPDLHSELNLSSLELGDSALYFCASSVGGGTPLHFGNGTRLTVT.

This chain joins TRBV4-1 and TRBJ1-2, with D perhaps matching TRBD1 (6 bases). Germline V CDR1 and CDR2: MGHRA, YSYEKL. This CDR3 has 15 residues. V lost 1 base and J lost 6, with 15 bases in between. CDR3 bases: TGCGCCAGCAGCCAAGTGTTACAGGGTTTCGATGGCTACACCTTC. Translated: CASSQVLQGFDGYTF.

As to this clone: The same CDR3 also results from other DNA sequences found in this sample. The chain uses TRBV20-1 and TRBJ2-7, with TRBD2 matching over 9 bases. The length of the CDR3 is 11 residues. The germline V gene has CDR1 DFQATT and CDR2 SNEGSKA (reference sequence). The junction had 2 bases not matched to a gene; V was cut back by 6 bases and J by 5 bases. CDR3 protein: CSATSGHEQYF. As DNA, the CDR3 is TGCAGTGCAACTAGCGGGCACGAGCAGTACTTC.

CDR3 residues: CASRHRGGNYGYTF. CDR3 nucleotide sequence: TGTGCCAGCCGACACAGGGGCGGTAACTATGGCTACACCTTC. The chain couples TRBV10-3 to TRBJ1-2; 7 bases are a match to TRBD1. The CDR3 has 14 amino acids. Germline CDR1 and CDR2: ENHRY and SYGVKD. V dropped 10 bases and J dropped 1; count of bases not matched to a gene: 9.

This chain joins TRBV7-8 and TRBJ2-5; 8 nucleotides agree with TRBD1. Germline CDR1 SGHVS, CDR2 FQNEAQ. Trimming removed 5 bases from V and 5 bases from J; junction bases left unmatched: 13. The CDR3 runs 16 residues. The CDR3, as DNA: TGTGCCAGCAGCCCCAGGACAGGGCGCGGTAAGGAGACCCAGTACTTC. As protein: CASSPRTGRGKETQYF.

The chain uses TRBV11-1 and TRBJ1-3; 9 bases match TRBD1. Unmatched junction bases numbered 6, after V lost 6 bases and J lost 3 bases. The CDR3 is made up of 15 amino acids. Germline assignment: CDR1 SGHAT and CDR2 FQDESV (reference sequence). CDR3 amino acids: CASRRPGQGGNTIYF. The CDR3 nucleotides read TGTGCCAGCAGACGACCGGGACAGGGTGGAAACACCATATATTTT.

This clone has a handful of counts. The V and J genes are TRBV5-6 and TRBJ1-3, with TRBD1 as a possible D gene (5 bases). This CDR3 is 15 amino acids long. Trimming pared 4 bases from V and 1 base from J, leaving 12 bases between. CDR1 is SGHDT and CDR2 is YYEEEE in the germline V gene. As DNA, the CDR3 is TGTGCCAGCAGCGCTCTGGGGCAGTCTGGAAACACCATATATTTT. It translates to CASSALGQSGNTIYF.

This rearrangement joins TRBV7-9 to TRBJ1-1; 8 bases match TRBD1. After removal of 6 bases from V and 6 bases from J, the junction contained 6 bases not matched to a gene. This CDR3 has 13 amino acids. Per germline, CDR1 SEHNR and CDR2 FQNEAQ (reference sequence). CDR3 loop: CASSEGQGAEAFF. The CDR3 coding sequence is TGTGCCAGCAGTGAAGGACAGGGCGCTGAAGCTTTCTTT.

On this clone itself: The junction shows a germline mismatch at one end, possibly a read error. The V call is TRBV18, the J call TRBJ2-3; perhaps TRBD2 as D (7 bases). This CDR3 has 12 residues. Germline V gives CDR1 KGHSH, CDR2 LQKENI. CDR3 DNA sequence: TGCCTTAAGGGGGGGGGCACAGATACGCAGTATTTT. This sequence encodes CLKGGGTDTQYF.

The genes are TRBV5-1 and TRBJ2-7; possibly TRBD1 for D (7 bases). Germline V gene data show CDR1 as SGHRS and CDR2 as YFSETQ. The CDR3 consists of 16 residues. V lost 1 base and J 4 bases, leaving 18 bases between the germline ends. For the CDR3, the DNA is TGCGCCAGCAGCTTGACCGGTCAGGGGGGAGTGTACGAGCAGTACTTC. Residues: CASSLTGQGGVYEQYF.

This clone was seen a few times. The chain couples TRBV28 to TRBJ1-2, with no clear D. Germline CDR1 reads MDHEN; CDR2 reads SYDVKM. Trimming left V 4 bases short and J 2 bases short, with 8 bases between. This CDR3 is built from 13 residues. The CDR3 is CASSYKVNYGYTF. The CDR3 DNA is TGTGCCAGCAGTTACAAAGTAAACTATGGCTACACCTTC.

This chain uses TRBV6-5 with TRBJ1-5, with D possibly being TRBD1 (5 bases). Trimming left V 5 bases short and J 3 bases short, with 14 bases between. The CDR3 loop spans 15 amino acids. The germline CDR1 and CDR2 sequences are MNHEY and SVGAGI. The CDR3 here is CASSPSGSANQPQHF. In DNA form, the CDR3 reads TGTGCCAGCAGTCCATCAGGGTCCGCCAATCAGCCCCAGCATTTT.

V is TRBV10-1 and J is TRBJ1-3, with 7 bases identical to TRBD1. Germline values: CDR1 WNHNN, CDR2 SYGVQD (reference sequence). V gave up 11 bases and J gave up 0 bases; unmatched junction bases: 7. The CDR3 runs to 14 residues. The CDR3 DNA follows: TGCGCCTGTCTACAGGGGCCCTCTGGAAACACCATATATTTT. It translates to CACLQGPSGNTIYF.